This TCR beta chain was recovered during a study of beta chain features in type 1 diabetes. Study-level points and caveats: Diminished insertions and augmented deletions at VDJ junctions characterized type 1 diabetes patients.

With respect to this clone: The antigen is unknown.

V lost 5 bases, J lost 1 base, and 15 bases lay in between. The CDR3 is 15 amino acids. Germline values: CDR1 MNHEY, CDR2 SMNVEV (reference sequence). What was sequenced were expressed TCRB transcripts, since all of the isolated RNA had been reverse transcribed. Sequencing was performed with immunoSEQ multiplex PCR; in TCRdb, only in-frame clones are kept and a portion is missing. The data show 150,000 to 200,000 clones, 7.5% to 10% seen once. The chain carries TRBV27 and TRBJ2-7, with D perhaps matching TRBD2 (5 bases). This TCR came from a young woman in good health. Material: central memory CD4+ T cells from blood. In DNA form, the CDR3 reads TGTGCCAGCAGTGGAGGACTTTCTAGGTCCTACGAGCAGTACTTC. This sequence encodes CASSGGLSRSYEQYF.